This T cell receptor (beta chain) was documented in a study of metastatic and nonmetastatic thyroid tumors. On the study more broadly: From malignant and benign thyroid patients, repertoires in blood and in tumor or nodule tissue were compared.

This clone was counted only a few times. Antigen specificity is unknown. Thyroid surgery was performed in patients who had received no treatment beforehand. Study-wide findings and caveats: Malignant thyroid tumors reportedly exceeded benign nodules significantly in TCR beta diversity, with the difference appearing in blood and tumor.

TCRdb used MiXCR to call clones anew from the PCR reads. The sample lists some 33,000 clones, about 21% occurring once. This CDR3 spans 14 amino acids. Germline CDR1 is MNHEY and CDR2 is SVGEGT. The trim removed 7 bases at V and 7 bases at J, leaving 12 bases unmatched. The rearrangement joins TRBV6-2 or TRBV6-3 to TRBJ2-7; 8 nucleotides align to TRBD2. The TCR comes from a male donor with papillary thyroid cancer or a benign thyroid nodule (not recorded which). Some clones in this sample may be carry-over from other donors' samples. Specimen: tumor tissue. As DNA, the CDR3 is TGTGCCAGCATTTATTTCCTGCGGGAGGATGAGCAGTACTTC. Translated: CASIYFLREDEQYF.